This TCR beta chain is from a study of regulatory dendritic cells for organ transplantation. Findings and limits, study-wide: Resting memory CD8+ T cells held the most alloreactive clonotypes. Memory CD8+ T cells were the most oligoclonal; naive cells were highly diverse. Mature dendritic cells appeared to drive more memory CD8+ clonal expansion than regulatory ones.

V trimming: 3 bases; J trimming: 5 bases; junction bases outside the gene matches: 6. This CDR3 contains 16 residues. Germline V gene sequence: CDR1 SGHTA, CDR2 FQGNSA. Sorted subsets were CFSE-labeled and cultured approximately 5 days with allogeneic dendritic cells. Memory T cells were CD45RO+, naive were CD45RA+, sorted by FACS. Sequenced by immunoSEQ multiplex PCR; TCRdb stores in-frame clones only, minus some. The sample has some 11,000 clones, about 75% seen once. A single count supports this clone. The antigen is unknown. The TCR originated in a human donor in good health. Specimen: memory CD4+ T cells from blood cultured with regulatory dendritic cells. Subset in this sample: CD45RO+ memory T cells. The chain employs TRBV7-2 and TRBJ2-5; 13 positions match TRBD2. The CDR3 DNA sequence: TGTGCCAGCAGCTTTACTAGCGGGGGGGCCGGGGAGACCCAGTACTTC. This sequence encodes CASSFTSGGAGETQYF.